What follows are 28 T cell receptor beta chains derived from one specimen sequenced in a study of glioma-infiltrating T cells. The iRepertoire nested amplicon-rescue multiplex PCR amplified TCR alpha and beta CDR3s from RNA. TCRdb reprocessed the multiplex PCR reads via MiXCR and lists one record per CDR3 protein. This table holds 100,000 to 150,000 distinct CDR3 sequences, more than 20% found once. Sequencing input: glioma tissue, nonneoplastic brain tissue, or PBMCs (not recorded which). These receptors were obtained from a human donor with low-grade glioma or glioblastoma, undergoing nonglioma brain surgery, or in good health (not recorded which).

V is TRBV20-1 and J is TRBJ1-2, with TRBD1 as a possible D gene (6 bases). The CDR3 runs 14 residues. The V gene's germline CDR1 is DFQATT and CDR2 SNEGSKA (reference sequence). CDR3 amino acids: CSAGDPAGALGYTF. CDR3 coding DNA: TGCAGCGCTGGAGATCCCGCGGGGGCGCTTGGCTACACCTTC.

In its sample, this clonotype was seen many times. The chain carries TRBV7-2 and TRBJ1-4, with D uncertain. Germline CDR1 SGHTA, CDR2 FQGNSA. The V end lost 6 bases, the J end lost 0 bases, and 2 bases lay between the germline ends. The CDR3 totals 12 residues. The CDR3 loop reads CASSSTNEKLFF. The CDR3 DNA is TGTGCCAGCAGTTCAACTAATGAAAAACTGTTTTTT.

At least ten counts were recorded for this clonotype. This chain joins TRBV19 and TRBJ2-7; maybe TRBD1 (5 bases). Germline CDR1 LNHDA, CDR2 SQIVND (reference sequence). This CDR3 is built from 14 residues. V lost 4 bases and J lost 0, with 10 bases in between. The CDR3 region is CASSRSDNSYEQYF. The CDR3 DNA follows: TGTGCCAGTAGTAGATCGGACAACTCCTACGAGCAGTACTTC.

Of note for this clonotype: One end of the junction fails to match germline, which may point to a read error. The DNA for the CDR3 is TGTGCCTGCAGGCCGGGACATAGCTCATACGAGCAGTACTTC. Translated, it gives CACRPGHSSYEQYF. The chain couples TRBV12-3 or TRBV12-4 to TRBJ2-7; TRBD1 might be the D (6 bases). There are 14 residues in the CDR3.

This clonotype came up a few times. The chain joins TRBV29-1 to TRBJ2-2, with 7 bases matching TRBD2. Germline CDR1 and CDR2: SQVTM and ANQGSEA. CDR3 length: 13 amino acids. V was pared by 4 bases and J by 3 bases, with 2 bases of the junction left unmatched. In DNA, the CDR3 is TGCAGCGTTGGAGCGGGATACACCGGGGAGCTGTTTTTT. The encoded protein is CSVGAGYTGELFF.

This clonotype was counted ten times or more. The gene calls are TRBV7-6 and TRBJ2-3; possibly TRBD1 or TRBD2 for D (5 bases each). Per the germline V gene, CDR1 is SGHVS and CDR2 is FNYEAQ. The CDR3 contains 17 residues. Trimming cost V 7 bases and J 0 bases, with 20 bases left between them. The CDR3 protein is CASTPQRGEISTDTQYF. The CDR3 nucleotides read TGTGCCAGCACGCCCCAAAGGGGAGAAATTAGCACAGATACGCAGTATTTT.

This clonotype has ten or more counts. The chain recombines TRBV15 with TRBJ2-3; D uncertain. Germline V gene data show CDR1 as LNHNV and CDR2 as YYDKDF (reference sequence). V shed 0 bases and J shed 3 bases, with 13 bases lying between them. The CDR3 is 16 amino acids. CDR3 protein: CATSRDGSTSTDTQYF. DNA of the CDR3: TGTGCCACCAGCAGAGATGGAAGTACGTCGACAGATACGCAGTATTTT.

This clonotype came up many times. The V call is TRBV7-9, the J call TRBJ1-1; no clear D. Trimming removed 4 bases at V and 1 base at J, with 1 base between. Germline CDR1 SEHNR, CDR2 FQNEAQ (reference sequence). This CDR3 has 11 residues. CDR3: CASSWNTEAFF. In nucleotides, the CDR3 is TGTGCCAGCAGCTGGAACACTGAAGCTTTCTTT.

About this clonotype itself: A much more abundant neighbour one base away suggests this may be a read error. The DNA is left out, because the CDR3 cannot be placed on it with certainty; the CDR3 is given as TCRdb lists it. This chain connects TRBV19 to TRBJ1-4. The CDR3 comprises 12 residues, both ends counted. Germline V lookup: CDR1 LNHDA, CDR2 SQIVND (reference sequence). This CDR3 is CASTSGSEKLFF.

This clonotype appeared many times. In nucleotides, the CDR3 is TGTGCCAGCAGTCCCTCGGGACTCACCCGTTCAACCGGGGAGCTGTTTTTT. Protein: CASSPSGLTRSTGELFF. The rearrangement joins TRBV6-1 to TRBJ2-2, with a weak D call TRBD2 (6 bases). Per germline, CDR1 MNHNS and CDR2 SASEGT. V gave up 5 bases and J gave up 5 bases, with 21 bases separating them. This CDR3 comprises 17 residues.

V usage is TRBV19 and J usage is TRBJ2-1; TRBD1 agrees at 8 bases. CDR3 length: 16 residues. The junction had 9 bases not matched to a gene; V was cut back by 1 base and J by 7 bases. The germline CDR1 and CDR2 sequences are LNHDA and SQIVND (reference sequence). CDR3 DNA sequence: TGTGCCAGTAGTATAGGAGGTCGGACAGGGACGAATGAGCAGTTCTTC. It codes for CASSIGGRTGTNEQFF.

In its sample, this clonotype was seen many times. The J gene is TRBJ1-2, the V gene TRBV18; TRBD1 is a possible D gene (6 bases). V lost 2 bases and J lost 3, with 10 bases in between. The germline gives CDR1 KGHSH, CDR2 LQKENI. This CDR3 spans 14 amino acids. The CDR3 DNA is TGTGCCAGCTCACCAAAGAGGACAGACTATGGCTACACCTTC. Amino acid sequence: CASSPKRTDYGYTF.

This clonotype was counted ten times or more. The CDR3 is CASSGTSGIETQYF. Here the CDR3 DNA reads TGTGCCAGCAGTGGGACTAGCGGGATCGAGACCCAGTACTTC. The chain couples TRBV2 to TRBJ2-5; 12 bases align to TRBD2. Germline V gene lookup returns CDR1 SNHLY and CDR2 FYNNEI. V shed 4 bases, J shed 5 bases, and the junction held 2 bases outside the gene matches. The CDR3 runs to 14 residues.

This clonotype was seen a few times. V and J are TRBV28 and TRBJ1-3; D unclear. Deletions cut 5 bases from V and 4 bases from J, with 15 bases between. CDR3 length: 15 amino acids. CDR1 MDHEN and CDR2 SYDVKM come from the germline V gene. In DNA form, the CDR3 reads TGTGCCAGCAGTCTTTCCACGACGGCAGGAAACACCATATATTTT. Its translation: CASSLSTTAGNTIYF. Using reference TRBV28 and TRBJ1-3 for the parts outside the CDR3, the full variable domain is DVKVTQSSRYLVKRTGEKVFLECVQDMDHENMFWYRQDPGLGLRLIYFSYDVKMKEKGDIPEGYSVSREKKERFSLILESASTNQTSMYLCASSLSTTAGNTIYFGEGSWLTVV.

There are many counts of this clonotype. The genes are TRBV3-1 and TRBJ2-7; TRBD2 aligns across 12 bases. V gave up 4 bases and J gave up 7 bases; unmatched junction bases: 5. CDR3 length equals 14 residues. Germline V lookup: CDR1 LGHDT, CDR2 YNNKEL (reference sequence). CDR3 sequence reads: CASSLTSGRGEQYF. As DNA, the CDR3 is TGTGCCAGCAGCCTGACTAGCGGGAGAGGTGAGCAGTACTTC.

This clonotype was counted many times. The chain is built from TRBV3-1 and TRBJ2-1, with 12 bases matching TRBD2. Germline trimming cut 5 bases from V and 0 bases from J; bases unmatched to any gene: 11. Germline CDR1 and CDR2: LGHDT and YNNKEL (reference sequence). This CDR3 is built from 19 residues. The CDR3 region is CASSTKQPTSGSSYNEQFF. The CDR3 DNA sequence: TGTGCCAGCAGCACCAAACAACCGACTAGCGGGAGCTCCTACAATGAGCAGTTCTTC.

About this clonotype itself: A read error may explain this, as a much larger clone is one base away. The chain couples TRBV10-3 to TRBJ2-1; possible D gene TRBD2, 6 bases. CDR1 and CDR2 (germline): ENHRY, SYGVKD. The V end was cut by 6 bases, the J end by 5 bases, with 20 bases between. The CDR3 spans 16 residues. The CDR3 nucleotides are TGTGCCATCAGGGACCCGCGGGGAACCCGAAACAATGAGCAGTTCTTC. This encodes CAIRDPRGTRNNEQFF.

In this sample, this clonotype turned up once. Just one base apart from a much larger clone, this may be a read error. The chain has TRBV14 and TRBJ1-2; 11 nucleotides align to TRBD1. CDR3 length: 15 residues. CDR1 and CDR2 from the germline V gene are SGHDN and FVKESK. CDR3 amino acids: CASGQPGQGVYGYTF. CDR3 DNA sequence: TGTGCCAGCGGCCAACCGGGACAGGGGGTATATGGCTACACCTTC. Supplemented by reference TRBV14 and TRBJ1-2, the full variable domain reads EAGVTQFPSHSVIEKGQTVTLRCDPISGHDNLYWYRRVMGKEIKFLLHFVKESKQDESGMPNNRFLAERTGGTYSTLKVQPAELEDSGVYFCASGQPGQGVYGYTFGSGTRLTVV.

This clonotype was counted at least ten times. This rearrangement joins TRBV6-1 to TRBJ2-2; 14 nucleotides line up with TRBD2. The CDR3 runs to 16 residues. CDR1 is MNHNS, CDR2 SASEGT, per germline. The J segment lost 3 bases and the V segment lost 7 bases, leaving 4 bases of the junction unmatched. CDR3 amino acids: CASMGTSGSYTGELFF. CDR3 in DNA: TGTGCCAGCATGGGGACTAGCGGGAGTTACACCGGGGAGCTGTTTTTT.

In this sample, this clonotype turned up many times. The J gene is TRBJ2-7, the V gene TRBV6-1; TRBD2 matches 9 bases. The trim removed 6 bases at V and 3 bases at J, leaving 3 bases unmatched. This CDR3 spans 13 amino acids. Germline loops: CDR1 MNHNS, CDR2 SASEGT. The CDR3: CASRPSGIYEQYF. CDR3 nucleotide sequence: TGTGCCAGCAGGCCTAGCGGGATCTACGAGCAGTACTTC.

This clonotype showed up many times. J is TRBJ2-7 and V is TRBV20-1; no firm D call. Germline loops: CDR1 DFQATT, CDR2 SNEGSKA (reference sequence). The CDR3 runs 13 residues. Trimming took off 1 base at V and 1 base at J, with 8 bases between the two ends. CDR3 bases: TGCAGTGCTAGAGCCGGCCAGTCCTACGAGCAGTACTTC. Translation gives CSARAGQSYEQYF.

This clonotype was counted at least ten times. The chain combines TRBV4-1 with TRBJ1-2; D call uncertain. V lost 0 bases and J lost 8, with 7 bases in between. CDR3 size: 12 residues. CDR1 and CDR2 from the germline V gene are MGHRA and YSYEKL. The CDR3 sequence is CASSQDGGGYTF. The CDR3 region has the DNA TGCGCCAGCAGCCAAGATGGAGGAGGCTACACCTTC.

In its sample, this clonotype was seen many times. V is TRBV28 and J is TRBJ1-2; TRBD1 aligns across 9 bases. With V trimmed by 4 bases and J by 8 bases, 8 bases remained unmatched. This CDR3 has 14 residues. Looked up from germline, CDR1 is MDHEN and CDR2 is SYDVKM. CDR3 bases: TGTGCCAGCAGTTCCACGGGACAGGGAGGGGGCTACACCTTC. This codes for CASSSTGQGGGYTF.

This clonotype came up many times. DNA of the CDR3: TGCAGTGCTACCCTAGTGGGCACAGATACGCAGTATTTT. This translates into CSATLVGTDTQYF. The V and J genes are TRBV20-1 and TRBJ2-3; D uncertain. V was pared by 4 bases and J by 1 base, with 9 bases between. Germline lookup yields CDR1 DFQATT and CDR2 SNEGSKA (reference sequence). The CDR3 is made up of 13 amino acids.

Note on this clonotype: A much larger clonotype is one base distant, so this may be a read error. The chain has TRBV18 and TRBJ2-3, with 7 bases matching TRBD1. Unmatched junction bases numbered 11, after V lost 6 bases and J lost 5 bases. In germline, CDR1 is KGHSH, CDR2 LQKENI. The CDR3 length is 15 residues. CDR3 nucleotide sequence: TGTGCCAGCTCGTCGGGACAGAGATACAGAGATACGCAGTATTTT. Translation gives CASSSGQRYRDTQYF.

This clonotype was detected many times. This CDR3 fails to terminate in the conserved phenylalanine or tryptophan, so it likely reflects a read error. No DNA is shown, since the ends of the CDR3 on it are uncertain; the CDR3 is the one TCRdb lists. J is TRBJ2-7 and V is TRBV7-9; TRBD1, as called in the table, went unchecked against the DNA. CDR1 SEHNR and CDR2 FQNEAQ come from the germline V gene (reference sequence). The CDR3 spans 13 amino acids, including both terminal residues. CDR3 sequence: CASSAGGLTAGLL.

This clonotype was found many times. J is TRBJ1-1 and V is TRBV4-3; a possible D gene is TRBD1 (5 bases). From germline, CDR1 is LGHNA and CDR2 YSLEER. This CDR3 comprises 14 residues. Trimming took 0 bases from V and 4 from J, leaving 9 bases between them. The CDR3, as DNA: TGCGCCAGCAGCCAAGAGGGGGGGTCCACTGAAGCTTTCTTT. Translation: CASSQEGGSTEAFF.

This clonotype has only one observation. This chain joins TRBV3-1 and TRBJ2-5, with D possibly TRBD2 on 5 matching bases. CDR1 and CDR2 from the germline V gene are LGHDT and YNNKEL (reference sequence). V gave up 6 bases and J gave up 4 bases, with 15 bases separating them. This CDR3 comprises 14 residues. The CDR3: CASSSQRAGETQYF. DNA of the CDR3: TGTGCCAGCAGTTCACAGAGGGCTGGAGAGACCCAGTACTTC.